A single sample gave rise to the 28 T cell receptor beta chains below, sequenced in a study of shared clonotypes between healthy human individuals. CD45RO-negative cells were positively selected for CCR7, leaving out terminally differentiated effector memory CD45RA+ cells. The data were produced by immunoSEQ multiplex PCR, yet TCRdb's version contains in-frame clones alone and is incomplete. Of about 2 million clones listed, about 94% are singletons. Sequenced input: naive CD8+ T cells sorted from blood. The receptor set was obtained from a young man in good health.

The chain links TRBV7-9 to TRBJ1-2; 8 nucleotides line up with TRBD1. The trim removed 6 bases at V and 7 bases at J, leaving 10 bases unmatched. This CDR3 region has 14 residues. Germline V lookup: CDR1 SEHNR, CDR2 FQNEAQ (reference sequence). The CDR3 coding sequence is TGTGCCAGCAGTCCAAGACAGGGGACGGGTGGCTACACCTTC. It specifies CASSPRQGTGGYTF.

The chain couples TRBV6-5 to TRBJ2-1; D might be TRBD1 (6 bases). The V gene lost 2 bases and the J gene lost 0 bases, with 8 bases spanning the gap. The germline gives CDR1 MNHEY, CDR2 SVGAGI. The CDR3 totals 15 residues. The CDR3 here is CASSYQGSSYNEQFF. Written as DNA, the CDR3 is TGTGCCAGCAGTTACCAGGGGAGCTCCTACAATGAGCAGTTCTTC.

J is TRBJ2-5 and V is TRBV27, with D unclear. V gave up 1 base and J gave up 9 bases, with 15 bases separating them. The CDR3 length is 14 residues. Germline CDR1 and CDR2: MNHEY and SMNVEV (reference sequence). The CDR3 DNA reads as TGTGCCAGCAGTTTATTGCCCCCCGGTGAGGCCCAGTACTTC. This sequence encodes CASSLLPPGEAQYF.

The rearrangement joins TRBV13 to TRBJ2-7; 7 bases map to TRBD1. The CDR3 runs 12 residues. Germline loops: CDR1 PRHDT, CDR2 FYEKMQ (reference sequence). V dropped 5 bases and J dropped 2; count of bases not matched to a gene: 0. The DNA of the CDR3 is TGTGCCAGCAGCGACAGGGCCTACGAGCAGTACTTC. The encoded protein is CASSDRAYEQYF.

The rearrangement joins TRBV11-2 to TRBJ2-3, with D possibly TRBD2 on 5 matching bases. V lost 10 bases and J 2 bases, leaving 13 bases between the germline ends. This CDR3 contains 13 residues. Germline V gene lookup returns CDR1 SGHAT and CDR2 FQNNGV. This chain's CDR3 is CATYGEITDTQYF. The CDR3 DNA is TGTGCCACCTATGGGGAGATCACAGATACGCAGTATTTT.

About this clone: The sample has other DNA sequences that encode this CDR3 too. V usage is TRBV7-9 and J usage is TRBJ2-7; D is undetermined. CDR3 length equals 14 residues. Per germline, CDR1 SEHNR and CDR2 FQNEAQ (reference sequence). V shed 1 base and J shed 0 bases, with 7 bases lying between them. This CDR3 is CASSLVGFSYEQYF. The DNA of the CDR3 is TGTGCCAGCAGCTTAGTTGGATTCTCCTACGAGCAGTACTTC.

This clone was seen more than once but under ten times. This chain links TRBV6-5 with TRBJ2-5; 9 bases line up with TRBD1. Germline V gene lookup returns CDR1 MNHEY and CDR2 SVGAGI. V dropped 2 bases and J dropped 5; count of bases not matched to a gene: 3. There are 14 residues in the CDR3. For the CDR3, the DNA is TGTGCCAGCAGTTACACAGGGGGCGTGGAGACCCAGTACTTC. Translation: CASSYTGGVETQYF.

V and J are TRBV7-9 and TRBJ2-1; D gene ambiguous. The V gene's germline CDR1 is SEHNR and CDR2 FQNEAQ (reference sequence). V lost 5 bases, J lost 8 bases, and 16 bases lay in between. This CDR3 region has 14 residues. The CDR3 region has the DNA TGTGCCAGCAGCATCAACGGGCCTATTGATGAGCAGTTCTTC. This encodes CASSINGPIDEQFF.

The V call is TRBV28, the J call TRBJ2-3, with 9 nucleotides matching TRBD2. The ends lost 7 bases at V and 4 bases at J; junction bases unmatched: 9. Germline-derived CDR1 and CDR2 are MDHEN and SYDVKM. This CDR3 spans 15 amino acids. CDR3 bases: TGTGCCAGCATAGGGGCGGGAGGGCCTTCAGATACGCAGTATTTT. Its protein is CASIGAGGPSDTQYF.

The V gene is TRBV15, the J gene TRBJ1-5, with a possible D match to TRBD1 (5 bases). Germline V CDR1 and CDR2: LNHNV, YYDKDF (reference sequence). Trimming left V 4 bases short and J 0 bases short, with 10 bases between. The CDR3 runs to 15 residues. The CDR3 here is CATSTLGDSNQPQHF. The CDR3 DNA is TGTGCCACCAGCACCCTAGGGGATAGCAATCAGCCCCAGCATTTT.

The chain recombines TRBV4-1 with TRBJ2-3, with no clear D. V lost 3 bases to trimming and J lost 0 bases, with 7 bases between them. Per the germline V gene, CDR1 is MGHRA and CDR2 is YSYEKL. The CDR3 spans 14 residues. The CDR3 nucleotides are TGCGCCAGCAGCCAGGACCTCAGCACAGATACGCAGTATTTT. Translation: CASSQDLSTDTQYF.

The V gene is TRBV18, the J gene TRBJ1-5; no clear D. The germline V and J ends were trimmed by 3 bases and 7 bases, with 10 bases remaining between them. The CDR3 has 13 residues. From germline, CDR1 is KGHSH and CDR2 LQKENI. The CDR3 protein is CASSPVSSQPQHF. In DNA, the CDR3 is TGTGCCAGCTCACCTGTTTCATCGCAGCCCCAGCATTTT.

This clone appeared a single time. At one of its ends the junction is not consistent with the germline gene, which may arise from a read error. V gene TRBV30 combines with J gene TRBJ2-1; no reliable D call. Germline CDR1 and CDR2: GTSNPN and SVGIG (reference sequence). This CDR3 region has 15 residues. The CDR3 reads CAWGGHPSSYNERFF. The DNA for the CDR3 is TGTGCCTGGGGTGGGCATCCGAGCTCCTACAATGAGCGGTTCTTC. Full variable domain (remainder filled in from reference TRBV30 and TRBJ2-1): SQTIHQWPATLVQPVGSPLSLECTVEGTSNPNLYWYRQAAGRGLQLLFYSVGIGQISSEVPQNLSASRPQDRQFILSSKKLLLSDSGFYLCAWGGHPSSYNERFFGPGTRLTVL.

This clone was detected only once. The chain combines TRBV2 with TRBJ2-2, with no clear D. Germline V gene sequence: CDR1 SNHLY, CDR2 FYNNEI. This CDR3 contains 18 residues. Trimming left V 1 base short and J 0 bases short, with 15 bases between. The CDR3 nucleotides read TGTGCCAGCAGTGAAGGAGGTCGAACACCTGCGAACACCGGGGAGCTGTTTTTT. This codes for CASSEGGRTPANTGELFF.

Concerning this clone: Other nucleotide sequences from this sample produce the same CDR3. The chain recombines TRBV6-6 with TRBJ1-1; no reliable D call. Germline values: CDR1 MNHNY, CDR2 SVGAGI (reference sequence). CDR3 length: 13 amino acids. The V gene lost 0 bases and the J gene lost 3 bases, with 5 bases spanning the gap. CDR3 region: CASSYSVYTEAFF. For the CDR3, the DNA is TGTGCCAGCAGTTACTCCGTCTACACTGAAGCTTTCTTT.

In the case of this clone: The sample contains more than one DNA sequence encoding this CDR3. The chain joins TRBV19 to TRBJ2-7; unclear D gene. Germline V gene data show CDR1 as LNHDA and CDR2 as SQIVND (reference sequence). V lost 5 bases to trimming and J lost 0 bases, with 5 bases between them. The CDR3 runs 12 residues. The CDR3 loop is CASSSSSYEQYF. For the CDR3, the DNA is TGTGCCAGTAGTTCCAGCTCCTACGAGCAGTACTTC.

The chain employs TRBV4-1 and TRBJ2-1, with 12 bases matching TRBD1. Per germline, CDR1 MGHRA and CDR2 YSYEKL. The CDR3 covers 14 residues. V lost 8 bases to trimming and J lost 8 bases; unmatched junction nucleotides: 7. CDR3: CASGLGQGADEQFF. The CDR3 DNA follows: TGCGCCAGCGGACTGGGACAGGGGGCCGATGAGCAGTTCTTC.

The CDR3 here is CASSVLDDGPEAFF. The CDR3 DNA reads as TGTGCCAGCAGCGTTCTTGACGACGGTCCTGAAGCTTTCTTT. The rearrangement links TRBV9 to TRBJ1-1; no clear D gene. V gave up 2 bases and J gave up 6 bases, with 14 bases separating them. There are 14 residues in the CDR3. Germline V lookup: CDR1 SGDLS, CDR2 YYNGEE.

This sequence joins TRBV5-4 and TRBJ1-6, with a weak D call TRBD1 (6 bases). CDR1 and CDR2 from the germline V gene are SGHNT and YYREEE (reference sequence). This CDR3 spans 18 amino acids. Trimming removed 1 base at V and 5 bases at J, with 19 bases between. CDR3 sequence (DNA): TGTGCCAGCAGCTTGTCACCCTTCGACACAGGGAATAATTCACCCCTCCACTTT. Its protein is CASSLSPFDTGNNSPLHF. Variable domain in full (rest from reference TRBV5-4 and TRBJ1-6): ETGVTQSPTHLIKTRGQQVTLRCSSQSGHNTVSWYQQALGQGPQFIFQYYREEENGRGNFPPRFSGLQFPNYSSELNVNALELDDSALYLCASSLSPFDTGNNSPLHFGNGTRLTVT.

Remarks on this clone: Other DNA sequences in the same sample also yield this CDR3. The rearrangement uses TRBV27 and TRBJ2-7; tentative D call: TRBD1 (6 bases). Germline CDR1 reads MNHEY; CDR2 reads SMNVEV (reference sequence). The CDR3 totals 15 residues. The germline V and J ends were trimmed by 0 bases and 3 bases, with 12 bases remaining between them. The CDR3 DNA is TGTGCCAGCAGTTTATCAGGGGGTCTCCTCTACGAGCAGTACTTC. This translates into CASSLSGGLLYEQYF.

The gene calls are TRBV20-1 and TRBJ2-7; weak D call: TRBD1 (6 bases). The ends were cut back, 5 bases at V and 5 bases at J, with 10 bases in the middle. Germline V gene data show CDR1 as DFQATT and CDR2 as SNEGSKA (reference sequence). The CDR3 covers 11 residues. The CDR3 spells CSAWGPHEQYF. CDR3 DNA: TGCAGTGCTTGGGGGCCACACGAGCAGTACTTC.

The chain links TRBV30 to TRBJ1-1, with D possibly TRBD1 on 6 matching bases. The germline V and J ends were trimmed by 5 bases and 0 bases, with 16 bases remaining between them. CDR1 is GTSNPN, CDR2 SVGIG, per germline (reference sequence). The CDR3 has 15 amino acids. Here the CDR3 DNA reads TGTGCCTGGGACCCCCATCGGGACATGAACACTGAAGCTTTCTTT. Translation: CAWDPHRDMNTEAFF.

The V call is TRBV30, the J call TRBJ2-5, with 7 bases lining up with TRBD1. Trimming took 5 bases from V and 1 from J; bases not matched to a gene: 10. This CDR3 comprises 15 residues. Germline CDR1 GTSNPN, CDR2 SVGIG (reference sequence). CDR3: CAWGIDRVPQETQYF. The DNA for the CDR3 is TGTGCCTGGGGAATCGACAGGGTTCCCCAAGAGACCCAGTACTTC.

This clone was seen a handful of times. The rearrangement uses TRBV7-9 and TRBJ1-1; tentatively, D is TRBD1 (5 bases). The germline gives CDR1 SEHNR, CDR2 FQNEAQ (reference sequence). V was trimmed by 5 bases and J by 6 bases, leaving 7 bases between them. This CDR3 has 11 amino acids. This CDR3 is CASSRGAEAFF. As DNA, the CDR3 is TGTGCCAGCAGCCGAGGGGCTGAAGCTTTCTTT.

J is TRBJ1-5 and V is TRBV4-1, with D unresolved. V lost 1 base and J lost 10, with 11 bases in between. Germline V gives CDR1 MGHRA, CDR2 YSYEKL. This CDR3 contains 13 residues. The CDR3 region has the DNA TGCGCCAGCAGCCAAGTGGTCCCCGAACCCCAGCATTTT. Translation gives CASSQVVPEPQHF.

The V and J genes are TRBV7-9 and TRBJ2-2; possible D gene TRBD1, 5 bases. Looked up from germline, CDR1 is SEHNR and CDR2 is FQNEAQ (reference sequence). The CDR3 is 16 amino acids. The germline V and J ends were trimmed by 4 bases and 5 bases, with 17 bases remaining between them. CDR3 residues: CASSSSQEGETGELFF. CDR3 bases: TGTGCCAGCAGCTCTTCTCAGGAAGGGGAAACCGGGGAGCTGTTTTTT.

This chain uses TRBV11-2 with TRBJ1-1; D gene unclear. V was pared by 4 bases and J by 6 bases, with 12 bases between. From germline, CDR1 is SGHAT and CDR2 FQNNGV. This CDR3 has 13 residues. In DNA, the CDR3 is TGTGCCAGCAGCTCGGGCCGGGTGGCTGAAGCTTTCTTT. Its protein is CASSSGRVAEAFF.

This chain links TRBV4-1 with TRBJ2-7; tentatively, D is TRBD2 (6 bases). Trimming cost V 2 bases and J 6 bases, with 17 bases left between them. The CDR3 length is 15 residues. Germline V gene sequence: CDR1 MGHRA, CDR2 YSYEKL. CDR3 DNA: TGCGCCAGCAGCCAATCGGGGGATGGGGCCGGCGAGCAGTACTTC. Its translation is CASSQSGDGAGEQYF.